This T cell receptor (beta chain) is drawn from a study of T cells in Graves' hyperthyroidism and ophthalmopathy. To note about this clonotype: Its specificity is not known.

At least 3 on the Clinical Activity Score was recorded for ophthalmopathy patients, who also had NOSPECS grade at least 4 and duration under 3 months. Uncontrolled infection, other autoimmune disease, pregnancy or lactation barred patients from enrollment. Deletions cut 5 bases from V and 6 bases from J, with 11 bases between. Germline loops: CDR1 MNHEY, CDR2 SVGEGT. The CDR3 runs 14 residues. Study-level results: Ophthalmopathy and stable hyperthyroidism were separated by a 13 V-J model. The blood repertoire included most of the expanded thyroid clonotypes above 0.001.

Researchers took RNA transcripts and amplified the TCR beta CDR3 regions from them. The primer set for the first-round RT-PCR of the TCR CDR3 was HTBI. TCRdb ran MiXCR on the multiplex PCR reads and lists one entry per CDR3 protein. This repertoire shows approximately 570,000 distinct CDR3 sequences, 15% to 20% found once; its top ten account for about 50%. The sequence was collected from a man aged 35-49 years with Graves' ophthalmopathy. This rearrangement joins TRBV6-2 or TRBV6-3 to TRBJ1-6, with D maybe TRBD1 (5 bases). The specimen was blood. CDR3 DNA: TGTGCCAGCAGTCCTCAGGGATTTAATTCACCCCTCCACTTT. It encodes CASSPQGFNSPLHF.